A single sample gave rise to the 20 T cell receptor beta chains below, sequenced in a study of beta chain features in type 1 diabetes. Sequencing targeted expressed TCRB transcripts, as all isolated RNA had been reverse transcribed. Clones were read by immunoSEQ multiplex PCR, and TCRdb kept only the in-frame ones, dropping some. Of hundreds of thousands of clones detected, less than 10% appear once; the ten largest clones hold around 0.45%. Sample: central memory CD4+ T cells from blood. The receptor source for this set is a young woman in good health.

This chain joins TRBV4-2 and TRBJ2-5; D may be TRBD2 (6 bases). The CDR3 spans 15 residues. Germline-derived CDR1 and CDR2 are LGHNA and YNFKEQ. Between the trimmed V and J ends, which lost 5 bases and 4 bases, there was a span of 17 bases. The CDR3 nucleotides are TGTGCCAGCAGCTTGGATCTGGCGGGACCAGAGACCCAGTACTTC. Amino acids: CASSLDLAGPETQYF.

This clone was picked up a small number of times. The genes are TRBV6-1 and TRBJ1-5, with 10 bases fitting TRBD1. There are 14 residues in the CDR3. V shed 4 bases, J shed 14 bases, and the junction held 11 bases outside the gene matches. Germline V gives CDR1 MNHNS, CDR2 SASEGT. The CDR3, as DNA: TGTGCCAGCAGTGTATTCGGACAGGGGGGCGCTAAGCATTTT. Translating it yields CASSVFGQGGAKHF.

This clone turned up a few times. The chain employs TRBV18 and TRBJ2-7; no firm D call. With 3 bases removed from V and 5 bases from J, the gap between germline ends came to 8 bases. CDR1 and CDR2 (germline): KGHSH, LQKENI. The CDR3 is 12 amino acids. The CDR3 DNA reads as TGTGCCAGCTCACCGGTCTCTGACGAGCAGTACTTC. It specifies CASSPVSDEQYF.

This clone was recorded at least ten times. This chain joins TRBV29-1 and TRBJ2-3, with D hard to call. Trimming took 3 bases from V and 6 from J, leaving 4 bases between them. CDR3 length equals 10 residues. Germline CDR1 and CDR2: SQVTM and ANQGSEA. CDR3 bases: TGCAGCGTTGAGGTGGATACGCAGTATTTT. Protein product: CSVEVDTQYF.

This clone has a handful of counts. The chain recombines TRBV18 with TRBJ2-4; D is possibly TRBD2 (7 bases). With 8 bases removed from V and 0 bases from J, the gap between germline ends came to 20 bases. This CDR3 comprises 17 residues. Germline V gene data show CDR1 as KGHSH and CDR2 as LQKENI. The CDR3 DNA reads as TGTGCCAGCGCCGACGATGGGGGGGCCCTAGCCAAAAACATTCAGTACTTC. Residues: CASADDGGALAKNIQYF.

J is TRBJ2-3 and V is TRBV27; D might be TRBD1 (6 bases). V was trimmed by 2 bases and J by 0 bases, leaving 12 bases between them. The CDR3 is 16 residues long. The V gene's germline CDR1 is MNHEY and CDR2 SMNVEV (reference sequence). The CDR3 protein is CASSLLGTPSTDTQYF. CDR3 sequence (DNA): TGTGCCAGCAGTTTACTTGGGACACCTAGCACAGATACGCAGTATTTT.

V gene TRBV28 combines with J gene TRBJ2-3; 9 bases fit TRBD1. The J segment lost 5 bases and the V segment lost 8 bases, leaving 5 bases of the junction unmatched. Germline values: CDR1 MDHEN, CDR2 SYDVKM. The CDR3 has 13 residues. The CDR3 region has the DNA TGTGCCAGCCGGGACAGGGCTATAGATACGCAGTATTTT. Amino acids: CASRDRAIDTQYF.

The chain couples TRBV5-4 to TRBJ1-1, with D possibly being TRBD1 (6 bases). The V gene's germline CDR1 is SGHNT and CDR2 YYREEE (reference sequence). Trimming took off 7 bases at V and 0 bases at J, with 10 bases between the two ends. The CDR3 loop spans 13 amino acids. The CDR3 region is CASQTGLNTEAFF. DNA for the CDR3: TGTGCCAGCCAAACAGGGCTGAACACTGAAGCTTTCTTT.

This clone was counted ten times or more. This chain links TRBV25-1 with TRBJ2-6; D unclear. CDR3 length: 13 amino acids. Germline CDR1 MGHDK, CDR2 SYGVNS. V lost 5 bases to trimming and J lost 0 bases, with 2 bases between them. CDR3 DNA sequence: TGTGCCAGCAGTTACTCTGGGGCCAACGTCCTGACTTTC. It encodes CASSYSGANVLTF.

This clone was recorded many times. The chain uses TRBV5-1 and TRBJ1-2; tentative D call: TRBD1 (6 bases). There are 14 residues in the CDR3. The V end was cut by 5 bases, the J end by 4 bases, with 15 bases between. Germline CDR1 is SGHRS and CDR2 is YFSETQ. Here the CDR3 reads CASSWGQISYGYTF. The CDR3 bases are TGCGCCAGCAGTTGGGGGCAGATTAGCTATGGCTACACCTTC.

Only a few counts were recorded for this clone. J is TRBJ1-1 and V is TRBV9; D ambiguous. Germline V gene lookup returns CDR1 SGDLS and CDR2 YYNGEE. This CDR3 region has 13 residues. V was shortened by 1 base and J by 6 bases, with 10 bases between the two germline ends. The CDR3 bases are TGTGCCAGCAGCGTAAGCGTTGATGCTGAAGCTTTCTTT. The encoded protein is CASSVSVDAEAFF. Variable domain in full (rest from reference TRBV9 and TRBJ1-1): DSGVTQTPKHLITATGQRVTLRCSPRSGDLSVYWYQQSLDQGLQFLIQYYNGEERAKGNILERFSAQQFPDLHSELNLSSLELGDSALYFCASSVSVDAEAFFGQGTRLTVV.

This clone was counted only a few times. The chain has TRBV4-2 and TRBJ1-3, with D tentatively TRBD1 (6 bases). CDR3 length equals 15 residues. Trimming took off 5 bases at V and 4 bases at J, with 15 bases between the two ends. Germline V gene lookup returns CDR1 LGHNA and CDR2 YNFKEQ. CDR3 sequence: CASSWGQGRGNTIYF. CDR3 sequence (DNA): TGTGCCAGCAGCTGGGGGCAGGGAAGAGGAAACACCATATATTTT.

This rearrangement joins TRBV7-6 to TRBJ1-1; the D is unclear. The CDR3 has 13 amino acids. Germline V gene lookup returns CDR1 SGHVS and CDR2 FNYEAQ. V dropped 5 bases and J dropped 1 base, with 8 bases sitting between them. Written as DNA, the CDR3 is TGTGCCAGCAGCCTAATGTGGAACACTGAAGCTTTCTTT. Amino acid sequence: CASSLMWNTEAFF.

The chain combines TRBV19 with TRBJ1-1; no clear D. Trimming removed 5 bases from V and 0 bases from J, with 10 bases in between. The CDR3 totals 14 residues. Germline CDR1 LNHDA, CDR2 SQIVND (reference sequence). CDR3 protein: CASSLVEMNTEAFF. CDR3 nucleotides: TGTGCCAGTAGTTTGGTAGAAATGAACACTGAAGCTTTCTTT.

The chain is built from TRBV27 and TRBJ2-7, with D possibly being TRBD1 (5 bases). The CDR3 sequence is 13 residues long. Trimming stripped 6 bases from V and 2 bases from J, with 11 bases between. CDR1 is MNHEY and CDR2 is SMNVEV in the germline V gene (reference sequence). This chain's CDR3 is CASRTRATYEQYF. The DNA for the CDR3 is TGTGCCAGCAGAACCAGGGCTACCTACGAGCAGTACTTC.

This clone was recorded a few times. The chain carries TRBV29-1 and TRBJ2-3, with TRBD1 matching 9 bases. The CDR3 sequence is 15 residues long. V lost 6 bases, J lost 2 bases, and 9 bases stayed unmatched. Germline V lookup: CDR1 SQVTM, CDR2 ANQGSEA. The CDR3 is CSVDTGGIFTDTQYF. The CDR3 nucleotides are TGCAGCGTCGACACAGGGGGCATATTCACAGATACGCAGTATTTT.

This clone was seen at least ten times. This chain connects TRBV19 to TRBJ1-2, with a weak D call TRBD1 (6 bases). Germline V lookup: CDR1 LNHDA, CDR2 SQIVND (reference sequence). This CDR3 contains 12 residues. The V end lost 5 bases, the J end lost 8 bases, and 12 bases lay between the germline ends. The CDR3 spells CASSARTDGYTF. The CDR3, as DNA: TGTGCCAGTAGTGCCCGGACAGACGGCTACACCTTC.

This clone was detected only a few times. CDR3 nucleotides: TGTGCCAGCAGCCGACCAACAGGGGATACGCAGTATTTT. Translating gives CASSRPTGDTQYF. The genes are TRBV7-2 and TRBJ2-3; TRBD1 might be the D (6 bases). CDR1 and CDR2 (germline): SGHTA, FQGNSA. The CDR3 covers 13 residues. V lost 5 bases and J lost 6, with 12 bases in between.

This clone appeared many times. This chain uses TRBV25-1 with TRBJ2-6; D may match TRBD1 or TRBD2 (5 bases each). V shed 6 bases and J shed 4 bases, with 16 bases lying between them. CDR1 and CDR2 (germline): MGHDK, SYGVNS. The CDR3 covers 16 residues. The CDR3 spells CASSRARDPGANVLTF. CDR3 in DNA: TGTGCCAGCAGCCGAGCGAGGGACCCCGGGGCCAACGTCCTGACTTTC.

The rearrangement joins TRBV5-4 to TRBJ2-1; D is unresolved. The CDR3 is made up of 15 amino acids. Germline loops: CDR1 SGHNT, CDR2 YYREEE (reference sequence). V was clipped by 6 bases and J by 4 bases, with 17 bases between them. The CDR3 DNA reads TGTGCCAGCACCCAGCTTGGTGTGGGATACAATGAGCAGTTCTTC. Its translation: CASTQLGVGYNEQFF. Full variable domain (remainder filled in from reference TRBV5-4 and TRBJ2-1): ETGVTQSPTHLIKTRGQQVTLRCSSQSGHNTVSWYQQALGQGPQFIFQYYREEENGRGNFPPRFSGLQFPNYSSELNVNALELDDSALYLCASTQLGVGYNEQFFGPGTRLTVL.